This TCR beta chain appears in the sequencing data of a study of shared clonotypes between healthy human individuals. Cells designated naive CD8 were CD45RO-negative and were positively selected for CCR7, with terminally differentiated effector memory CD45RA+ cells excluded. Assay used: immunoSEQ multiplex PCR; TCRdb lists only in-frame clones, some missing. The repertoire holds roughly 2,000,000 clones, just under 95% seen once, with under 2% in the top ten. On this clone itself: An end of the junction does not agree with germline; a read error may underlie this.

The material sequenced was naive CD8+ T cells from PBMCs. The receptor was isolated from a young man in good health. Some clones in this sample may be carry-over from other donors' samples.

CDR3 loop: CASSDSWGGGYTF. CDR3 coding DNA: TGTGCCAGCAGTGACTCCTGGGGTGGTGGCTACACCTTC. The chain is built from TRBV6-5 and TRBJ1-2; no definite D call. This CDR3 has 13 residues. CDR1 MNHEY and CDR2 SVGAGI come from the germline V gene.